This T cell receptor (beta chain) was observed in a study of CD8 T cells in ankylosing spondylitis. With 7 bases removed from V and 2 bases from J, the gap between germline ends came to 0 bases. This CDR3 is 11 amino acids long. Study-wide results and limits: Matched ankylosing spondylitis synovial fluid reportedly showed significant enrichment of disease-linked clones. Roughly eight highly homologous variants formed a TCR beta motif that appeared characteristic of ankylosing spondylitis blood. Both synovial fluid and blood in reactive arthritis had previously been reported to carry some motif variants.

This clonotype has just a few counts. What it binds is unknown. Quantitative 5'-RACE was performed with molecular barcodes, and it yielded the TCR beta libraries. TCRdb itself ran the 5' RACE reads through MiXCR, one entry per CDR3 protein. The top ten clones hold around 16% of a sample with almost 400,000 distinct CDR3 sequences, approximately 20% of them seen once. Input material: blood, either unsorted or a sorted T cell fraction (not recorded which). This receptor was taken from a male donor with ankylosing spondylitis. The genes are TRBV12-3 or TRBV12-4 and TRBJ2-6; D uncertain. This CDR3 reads CASTGANVLTF. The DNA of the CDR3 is TGTGCCAGCACTGGGGCCAACGTCCTGACTTTC.